Shown below are 17 T cell receptor beta chains from a single sample sequenced in a study of siplizumab effects on memory and regulatory T cells (dated by TCRdb to between 2017 and 2020). Libraries were made using the immunoSEQ multiplex PCR assay. TCRdb's version of the immuneACCESS table is confined to in-frame rearrangements and falls short of the full clone set. An unresolved V gene accounts for under half of the shortfall where checked; the remainder is of unknown origin. This sample comprises about 91,000 clones, more than 95% of them detected only once. 0.031% of the sample is in the top ten clones. Sequenced material: naive CD4+ T cells sorted from blood. The cell subset or site label of this sample denotes: unstimulated naive T cells. Receptors were obtained from a human donor in good health.

This rearrangement joins TRBV10-3 to TRBJ1-2, with D hard to call. This CDR3 is 14 amino acids long. V lost 4 bases, J lost 10 bases, and 19 bases lay in between. Per germline, CDR1 ENHRY and CDR2 SYGVKD. This CDR3 is CAISGGMPQWYYTF. In nucleotides, the CDR3 is TGTGCCATCAGTGGTGGGATGCCACAGTGGTACTACACCTTC.

The chain links TRBV6-6 to TRBJ1-1; possible D gene TRBD1, 6 bases. The CDR3 consists of 14 residues. V was cut by 2 bases and J by 1 base, with 8 bases left in between. CDR1 MNHNY and CDR2 SVGAGI come from the germline V gene (reference sequence). CDR3 residues: CASSYGGPNTEAFF. As DNA, the CDR3 is TGTGCCAGCAGTTACGGGGGCCCGAACACTGAAGCTTTCTTT.

The chain joins TRBV28 to TRBJ1-2; 9 positions agree with TRBD1. V gave up 4 bases and J gave up 4 bases; unmatched junction bases: 4. The CDR3 consists of 14 residues. From germline, CDR1 is MDHEN and CDR2 SYDVKM. DNA for the CDR3: TGTGCCAGCAGTTCGGGACAGGGCCTCTATGGCTACACCTTC. Amino acid sequence: CASSSGQGLYGYTF.

V usage is TRBV6-5 and J usage is TRBJ2-5; 7 nucleotides match TRBD1. Per the germline V gene, CDR1 is MNHEY and CDR2 is SVGAGI. V was pared by 5 bases and J by 2 bases, with 8 bases of the junction left unmatched. This CDR3 has 15 amino acids. DNA of the CDR3: TGTGCCAGCAGTGCCGCGACAGGGCGACAAGAGACCCAGTACTTC. Encoded protein: CASSAATGRQETQYF.

The gene calls are TRBV10-3 and TRBJ2-7; D not resolved. In germline, CDR1 is ENHRY, CDR2 SYGVKD. The CDR3 has 12 amino acids. V was cut by 3 bases and J by 0 bases, with 3 bases left in between. The CDR3 DNA is TGTGCCATCAGTGAACGCTCCTACGAGCAGTACTTC. Amino acid sequence: CAISERSYEQYF.

This clone was recorded only once. The V gene is TRBV15, the J gene TRBJ2-2; 7 bases align to TRBD1. Germline loops: CDR1 LNHNV, CDR2 YYDKDF (reference sequence). CDR3 length equals 15 residues. V lost 2 bases to trimming and J lost 3 bases; unmatched junction nucleotides: 3. The CDR3 protein is CATSRRTGYTGELFF. The CDR3 DNA is TGTGCCACCAGCAGACGGACAGGCTACACCGGGGAGCTGTTTTTT.

This clone was observed a single time. V and J are TRBV4-3 and TRBJ1-2, with TRBD1 identical over 7 bases. Germline V CDR1 and CDR2: LGHNA, YSLEER. The CDR3 length is 14 residues. Trimming removed 1 base from V and 8 bases from J; junction bases left unmatched: 7. As DNA, the CDR3 is TGCGCCAGCAGCCAAGCCGACAGGGTGGGAGGCTACACCTTC. Translation gives CASSQADRVGGYTF.

The chain joins TRBV12-5 to TRBJ1-5, with D tentatively TRBD1 (5 bases). The V gene's germline CDR1 is LGHNT and CDR2 FRNRAP. The CDR3 runs to 13 residues. Trimming removed 0 bases at V and 7 bases at J, with 7 bases between. The CDR3 sequence is CASGLVGVQPQHF. CDR3 DNA sequence: TGTGCTAGTGGTTTGGTGGGGGTCCAGCCCCAGCATTTT.

The rearrangement uses TRBV9 and TRBJ2-5, with TRBD2 identical over 9 bases. With V trimmed by 0 bases and J by 2 bases, 14 bases remained unmatched. CDR1 is SGDLS, CDR2 YYNGEE, per germline. This CDR3 has 19 residues. The CDR3: CASSVATWPSGDLQETQYF. The CDR3, as DNA: TGTGCCAGCAGCGTAGCTACTTGGCCTAGCGGGGACCTACAAGAGACCCAGTACTTC.

The rearrangement joins TRBV7-8 to TRBJ1-6; D uncertain. This CDR3 spans 17 amino acids. V dropped 3 bases and J dropped 0 bases, with 12 bases sitting between them. The germline gives CDR1 SGHVS, CDR2 FQNEAQ. The CDR3 region has the DNA TGTGCCAGCAGCTTCGGGCGGAGGAGCTCCTATAATTCACCCCTCCACTTT. It translates to CASSFGRRSSYNSPLHF.

The chain is built from TRBV5-1 and TRBJ1-2, with TRBD1 matching over 8 bases. Trimming took 4 bases from V and 1 from J; bases not matched to a gene: 6. CDR3 size: 15 residues. Germline values: CDR1 SGHRS, CDR2 YFSETQ. DNA for the CDR3: TGCGCCAGCAGCGAGGGGACAGGTCTTAACTATGGCTACACCTTC. Protein: CASSEGTGLNYGYTF.

This clone was picked up a small number of times. The chain links TRBV5-1 to TRBJ1-6; 9 bases match TRBD1. Germline assignment: CDR1 SGHRS and CDR2 YFSETQ. The J segment lost 10 bases and the V segment lost 5 bases, leaving 10 bases of the junction unmatched. The CDR3 extends over 15 amino acids. The CDR3 DNA sequence: TGCGCCAGCAGTTCGGGACAGGGCGGGAAATCACCCCTCCACTTT. Encoded protein: CASSSGQGGKSPLHF.

The chain combines TRBV2 with TRBJ2-5, with 8 bases fitting TRBD1. V shed 6 bases and J 6 bases; nucleotides not matched to a gene: 6. The CDR3 runs 13 residues. Germline V gives CDR1 SNHLY, CDR2 FYNNEI. Written as DNA, the CDR3 is TGTGCCAGCAGCCAGGGGGCTTTGAAGACCCAGTACTTC. Translating it yields CASSQGALKTQYF.

The J gene is TRBJ2-3, the V gene TRBV5-1; 13 bases are shared with TRBD2. CDR3 length: 16 amino acids. From germline, CDR1 is SGHRS and CDR2 YFSETQ. V was clipped by 7 bases and J by 8 bases; unmatched bases: 13. The CDR3 DNA follows: TGCGCCAGCGGACTAGCGGGGGCGGGGATTCAGGGTACGCAGTATTTT. It encodes CASGLAGAGIQGTQYF.

The CDR3 bases are TGTGCCAGCAGCTTAGACAGCTTTCAGCCCCAGCATTTT. Protein product: CASSLDSFQPQHF. The chain couples TRBV7-9 to TRBJ1-5, with D unresolved. This CDR3 region has 13 residues. The V gene lost 1 base and the J gene lost 6 bases, with 7 bases spanning the gap. The germline V gene encodes CDR1 SEHNR and CDR2 FQNEAQ (reference sequence).

This chain links TRBV20-1 with TRBJ2-7; D not resolved. The V end lost 0 bases, the J end lost 4 bases, and 4 bases lay between the germline ends. Germline CDR1 DFQATT, CDR2 SNEGSKA (reference sequence). The CDR3 totals 11 residues. CDR3 amino acids: CSARDWYEQYF. DNA for the CDR3: TGCAGTGCTAGAGATTGGTACGAGCAGTACTTC.

In its sample, this clone was seen once. The chain has TRBV10-1 and TRBJ2-5; TRBD1 might be the D (6 bases). Germline V lookup: CDR1 WNHNN, CDR2 SYGVQD (reference sequence). V was shortened by 10 bases and J by 1 base, with 16 bases between the two germline ends. The CDR3 has 14 amino acids. The CDR3 sequence is CANWDIEGQETQYF. Written as DNA, the CDR3 is TGCGCCAACTGGGACATCGAAGGCCAAGAGACCCAGTACTTC.